Sequencing of this TCR beta chain was carried out in a study of T cells in Graves' hyperthyroidism and ophthalmopathy. Study information: Peripheral blood sampling occurred at initial diagnosis, before any treatment. Study outcomes and limitations: Median prediction lead before ophthalmopathy onset was 5.5 to 7 months with the model.

Regarding this clonotype: The antigen remains unidentified. The junction departs from germline at one end; a sequencing error may be responsible.

Stable Graves' hyperthyroidism meant no ophthalmopathy progression within 18 months. Patients were excluded because of uncontrolled infection, other autoimmune disease, pregnancy or lactation. The source material, RNA transcripts, was used to amplify TCR beta CDR3 regions. With the HTBI primer set, the TCR CDR3 went through a first round of RT-PCR. A single record per CDR3 protein comes from TCRdb applying MiXCR to the multiplex PCR reads. The data hold about 560,000 distinct CDR3 sequences, with approximately 15% observed a single time. Per germline, CDR1 MDHEN and CDR2 SYDVKM. The CDR3 is made up of 12 amino acids.

Sequencing was carried out using blood. The rearrangement links TRBV28 to TRBJ1-3; no definite D call. The receptor comes from a young woman with Graves' hyperthyroidism. DNA for the CDR3: TGTGCCAGCAGTCCCCCCGAAAACACCACATATTTT. As protein: CASSPPENTTYF.